This is a list of T cell receptor beta chains from one sample in a study of shared T cell receptors in the human thymus. Clones were read by immunoSEQ multiplex PCR, and TCRdb kept only the in-frame ones, dropping some. The table includes roughly 710,000 clones, approximately 85% detected once. These data were likewise used in another study, on human thymus T cells.

The sequenced sample was thymocytes. The receptors come from a girl less than two years old with a congenital heart defect. The CDR3 runs from the conserved cysteine through the conserved F or W. A D gene is named only where the DNA matches it firmly. Expanded clones are given a class, and other clones once, few, many or no size at all.

d_gene	j_gene	abundance	v_gene	CDR3nt	CDR3aa
.	TRBJ1-1	.	TRBV14	TGTGCCAGCAGCCAGGACGAGGGGAACACTGAAGCTTTCTTT	CASSQDEGNTEAFF
.	TRBJ1-4	.	TRBV7-6	TGTGCCAGCAGCTTAGACAGGGAACTGGTTGAAAAACTGTTTTTT	CASSLDRELVEKLFF
.	TRBJ1-1	.	TRBV14	TGTGCCAGCAGCCAAGTCAGAGGACCCCGGAGGGCTTTCTTT	CASSQVRGPRRAFF
.	TRBJ2-7	.	TRBV7-4	TGTGCCAGCAGCTTGCAGGGGGGGACAGGCGAGCAGTACTTC	CASSLQGGTGEQYF
.	TRBJ2-5	once	TRBV27	TGTGCCAGCAGTTTATCCGGGGGACCCCGCCGACAAGAGACCCAGTACTTC	CASSLSGGPRRQETQYF
.	TRBJ1-2	.	TRBV28	TGTGCCAGCAGGATCGGGGACTATGGCTACACCTTC	CASRIGDYGYTF
.	TRBJ2-5	.	TRBV28	TGTGCCAGCAGCCAGACCAGGGTGAAGGGGCAAGAGACCCAGTACTTC	CASSQTRVKGQETQYF
TRBD2	TRBJ2-1	.	TRBV9	TGTGCCAGCAGCCCCGGGTCACTAGCGGGGGGACATGAGCAGTTCTTC	CASSPGSLAGGHEQFF
.	TRBJ1-2	.	TRBV7-9	TGTGCCAGCAGCCCCCTGAGAGGGAACTATGGCTACACCTTC	CASSPLRGNYGYTF
TRBD1	TRBJ2-3	.	TRBV5-1	TGCGCCAGCAGCTTTAGACAGGGGAGCACAGATACGCAGTATTTT	CASSFRQGSTDTQYF
TRBD1	TRBJ1-4	.	TRBV14	TGTGCCAGCAGCCCCTCCGGGACAGGGCAACCAACTAATGAAAAACTGTTTTTT	CASSPSGTGQPTNEKLFF
.	TRBJ2-5	.	TRBV7-2	TGTGCCAGCAGCTCCTCTACTCAAGGGGGGGCTGTGATTAGAGAGACCCAGTACTTC	CASSSSTQGGAVIRETQYF
TRBD1	TRBJ2-2	.	TRBV5-6	TGTGCCAGCAGCTTCTTACAGGGGAGAATCACCGGGGAGCTGTTTTTT	CASSFLQGRITGELFF
.	TRBJ2-7	.	TRBV15	TGTGCCACCAGCGGTCCCAACAGGGTTTCCTACGAGCAGTACTTC	CATSGPNRVSYEQYF
.	TRBJ1-1	few	TRBV28	TGTGCCAGCAGAAACAGAGGGGACACAAGAATGGGGACTGAAGCTTTCTTT	CASRNRGDTRMGTEAFF
.	TRBJ1-2	.	TRBV5-4	TGTGCCAGCAGCTCACGGCGACAGGCAGGTTCTGGCTACACCTTC	CASSSRRQAGSGYTF
TRBD1	TRBJ2-7	.	TRBV15	TGTGCCACCAGCAGAGATCTGGGACAGGAACCATCCTACGAGCAGTACTTC	CATSRDLGQEPSYEQYF
TRBD1	TRBJ2-3	.	TRBV7-6	TGTGCCAGCAGCTACAGCAGGTCGGATACAGGGGCCCCAGATACGCAGTATTTT	CASSYSRSDTGAPDTQYF
TRBD2	TRBJ2-1	.	TRBV7-8	TGTGCCAGCAGCTTACTGCGGGGGGTGGGCTACAATGAGCAGTTCTTC	CASSLLRGVGYNEQFF
.	TRBJ1-1	.	TRBV7-9	TGTGCCAGCAAGGGGGAGACTGAAGCTTTCTTT	CASKGETEAFF
TRBD1	TRBJ2-7	.	TRBV14	TGTGCCAGCAGCTTCAGGGGGCACTACGAGCAGTACTTC	CASSFRGHYEQYF
.	TRBJ2-1	once	TRBV25-1	TGTGCCAGCAGTCCTCGCAGGGTTCCCTACAATGAGCAGTTCTTC	CASSPRRVPYNEQFF
.	TRBJ2-2	.	TRBV7-2	TGTGCCAGCAGCCCTCTAGCGTCATCCGGGGAGCTGTTTTTT	CASSPLASSGELFF
TRBD1	TRBJ1-1	.	TRBV7-9	TGTGCCAGCAGCCGTACCCGACAGGGGAGGGACACTGAAGCTTTCTTT	CASSRTRQGRDTEAFF
.	TRBJ1-1	.	TRBV13	TGTGCCAGCCCCCCCGGGACAAGGGCCACTGAAGCTTTCTTT	CASPPGTRATEAFF
.	TRBJ1-5	.	TRBV2	TGTGCCAGCAGTGATAAGGAGTGGCCAGTCGCGGGGGATCAGCCCCAGCATTTT	CASSDKEWPVAGDQPQHF
TRBD2	TRBJ2-5	.	TRBV7-2	TGTGCCAGCAGCACGCAGACTAGCGGGGGGCCCCGGGAGACCCAGTACTTC	CASSTQTSGGPRETQYF
TRBD2	TRBJ2-1	.	TRBV7-8	TGTGCCAGCAGCTTAGGGACTAGTGACCCAACGGATGAGCAGTTCTTC	CASSLGTSDPTDEQFF
TRBD2	TRBJ2-5	.	TRBV6-5	TGTGCCAGCAGGGGGGGGGAGACCCAGTACTTC	CASRGGETQYF
.	TRBJ2-6	.	TRBV4-3	TGCGCCAGCAGCCCCCAACGACAGGGACTGGGCTCTGGGGCCAACGTCCTGACTTTC	CASSPQRQGLGSGANVLTF
TRBD1	TRBJ2-1	once	TRBV18	TGTGCCAGCTCACCCCCGGACAGGGGGCATTCCTACAATGAGCAGTTCTTC	CASSPPDRGHSYNEQFF
TRBD1	TRBJ1-2	.	TRBV28	TGTGCCAGCAGCCTCCACTGGGACAGGGCGTACTATGGCTACACCTTC	CASSLHWDRAYYGYTF
.	TRBJ2-7	.	TRBV6-5	TGTGCCAGCAGTCAACAGAGTTTCTCCTACGAGCAGTACTTC	CASSQQSFSYEQYF
.	TRBJ1-2	.	TRBV4-1	TGCGCCAGCAGCCAAGTGGGCATTCAACCCTTTTATGGCTACACCTTC	CASSQVGIQPFYGYTF
TRBD1	TRBJ1-1	.	TRBV25-1	TGTGCCAGCAAGCCCCCCGACAGGGGGCGCGGGGGTAGGACTGAAGCTTTCTTT	CASKPPDRGRGGRTEAFF
.	TRBJ2-3	once	TRBV6-5	TGTGCCAGCAGTTACTTGCCCCCTAATACGCAGTATTTT	CASSYLPPNTQYF
.	TRBJ2-7	.	TRBV5-1	TGCGCCAGCAGCTGGGCGGCCAGGGACTACGAGCAGTACTTC	CASSWAARDYEQYF
TRBD1	TRBJ1-2	once	TRBV14	TGTGCCAGCAGCCGCGCTTCGTCGACAGGGGGAAACTATGGCTACACCTTC	CASSRASSTGGNYGYTF
.	TRBJ1-1	.	TRBV16	TGTGCCAGCTATGACAGGAAGAACACTGAAGCTTTCTTT	CASYDRKNTEAFF
.	TRBJ2-1	.	TRBV5-8	TGTGCCAGCAGCTTGGGCGGCGGGGATTACGGGAATGAGCAGTTCTTC	CASSLGGGDYGNEQFF